The 27 T cell receptor beta chains listed next were all sequenced from one sample in a study of T cell clones after liver transplantation. The data were produced by immunoSEQ multiplex PCR, yet TCRdb's version contains in-frame clones alone and is incomplete. The sample lists 85,000 to 110,000 clones, about 88% occurring once. Sequenced here: CD4+ T cells from blood, sampled approximately 43 months after liver transplant. The origin of the receptors is a human patient who received a liver transplant. Certain T cells may be donor cells from the graft.

This chain uses TRBV18 with TRBJ2-7, with a weak D call TRBD2 (5 bases). Trimming stripped 2 bases from V and 2 bases from J, with 7 bases between. CDR1 is KGHSH, CDR2 LQKENI, per germline. The length of the CDR3 is 13 residues. DNA for the CDR3: TGTGCCAGCTCACCAGGACTTACCTACGAGCAGTACTTC. It yields the protein CASSPGLTYEQYF.

This clone was detected only once. The chain carries TRBV5-1 and TRBJ2-1, with D maybe TRBD2 (6 bases). V was trimmed by 0 bases and J by 4 bases, leaving 14 bases between them. This CDR3 region has 16 residues. The V gene's germline CDR1 is SGHRS and CDR2 YFSETQ. The CDR3 DNA reads as TGCGCCAGCAGCTTGGGTGCAGCTAGCGCGTACAATGAGCAGTTCTTC. Translating it yields CASSLGAASAYNEQFF.

The V call is TRBV5-5, the J call TRBJ2-7; TRBD2 agrees at 11 bases. Germline V gene data show CDR1 as SGHKS and CDR2 as YYEKEE (reference sequence). J lost 0 bases, V lost 0 bases, and 5 bases had no gene match. There are 17 residues in the CDR3. This CDR3 is CASSLAGLAASSYEQYF. CDR3 DNA sequence: TGTGCCAGCAGCTTGGCGGGACTAGCGGCAAGCTCCTACGAGCAGTACTTC.

This clone was detected ten times or more. The gene calls are TRBV2 and TRBJ1-2; D might be TRBD1 (6 bases). Between the trimmed V and J ends, which lost 7 bases and 7 bases, there was a span of 16 bases. The CDR3 loop spans 13 amino acids. From germline, CDR1 is SNHLY and CDR2 FYNNEI. In DNA, the CDR3 is TGTGCCAGCAAGCTCGGGGGGCAGGGTGGCTACACCTTC. Protein product: CASKLGGQGGYTF.

The chain carries TRBV20-1 and TRBJ2-5; TRBD2 might be the D (7 bases). CDR1 is DFQATT and CDR2 is SNEGSKA in the germline V gene (reference sequence). This CDR3 contains 11 residues. The germline V and J ends were trimmed by 3 bases and 7 bases, with 9 bases remaining between them. CDR3 bases: TGCAGTGCTAGGGGAGGGGGGACCCAGTACTTC. This translates into CSARGGGTQYF.

The genes are TRBV6-1 and TRBJ2-7, with TRBD1 matching 8 bases. The CDR3 is made up of 13 amino acids. Germline trimming cut 8 bases from V and 3 bases from J; bases unmatched to any gene: 6. Germline V gene data show CDR1 as MNHNS and CDR2 as SASEGT. The CDR3 reads CASPGGPFYEQYF. For the CDR3, the DNA is TGTGCCAGCCCAGGGGGCCCGTTCTACGAGCAGTACTTC.

V usage is TRBV15 and J usage is TRBJ2-7; 12 nucleotides align to TRBD2. The CDR3 is 18 amino acids. The germline V gene has CDR1 LNHNV and CDR2 YYDKDF (reference sequence). J gave up 10 bases and V 6 bases, and 22 bases lay outside the gene matches. CDR3 sequence reads: CATSRSGVQTSGRKEQYF. The CDR3 coding sequence is TGTGCCACCAGTCGCTCCGGGGTGCAGACTAGCGGGAGAAAAGAACAGTACTTC.

The V gene is TRBV15, the J gene TRBJ1-1, with a tentative D call TRBD1 (6 bases). Trimming pared 1 base from V and 4 bases from J, leaving 10 bases between. Germline CDR1 LNHNV, CDR2 YYDKDF (reference sequence). This CDR3 has 14 amino acids. CDR3 sequence: CATSRAQGGTEAFF. CDR3 coding DNA: TGTGCCACCAGCAGAGCACAGGGAGGCACTGAAGCTTTCTTT.

The CDR3 protein is CASSPLASSTDTQYF. The CDR3 bases are TGTGCCAGCAGCCCCTTAGCTAGCAGCACAGATACGCAGTATTTT. V is TRBV11-2 and J is TRBJ2-3; TRBD2 is a possible D gene (5 bases). Per the germline V gene, CDR1 is SGHAT and CDR2 is FQNNGV. The CDR3 has 15 residues. V was trimmed by 5 bases and J by 0 bases, leaving 12 bases between them.

V gene TRBV6-1 combines with J gene TRBJ2-2, with 8 bases identical to TRBD1. Germline values: CDR1 MNHNS, CDR2 SASEGT. V shed 10 bases and J 5 bases; nucleotides not matched to a gene: 6. This CDR3 region has 13 residues. The CDR3 protein is CAIGRGLTGELFF. The DNA for the CDR3 is TGTGCCATCGGCAGGGGGCTAACCGGGGAGCTGTTTTTT.

V usage is TRBV5-4 and J usage is TRBJ2-3; 11 bases agree with TRBD2. The V gene end was trimmed by 1 base and the J gene end by 6 bases; junction bases not matched to a gene: 7. The CDR3 covers 16 residues. Germline V gene data show CDR1 as SGHNT and CDR2 as YYREEE (reference sequence). The CDR3 region is CASSLSLASGGDTQYF. CDR3 coding DNA: TGTGCCAGCAGCTTGAGCCTGGCTAGCGGGGGGGATACGCAGTATTTT.

The chain couples TRBV2 to TRBJ2-1; 9 nucleotides match TRBD2. This CDR3 has 15 residues. Trimming took 7 bases from V and 9 from J; bases not matched to a gene: 13. Per germline, CDR1 SNHLY and CDR2 FYNNEI. CDR3 DNA sequence: TGTGCCAGCATGGGAGCGGCTAGCGGGGTTGGTGAGCAGTTCTTC. Its protein is CASMGAASGVGEQFF.

This chain connects TRBV4-3 to TRBJ2-7; D is possibly TRBD2 (6 bases). Germline lookup yields CDR1 LGHNA and CDR2 YSLEER. With 3 bases removed from V and 1 base from J, the gap between germline ends came to 13 bases. The CDR3 runs to 15 residues. CDR3 amino acids: CASSHYRDLSYEQYF. The CDR3 DNA is TGCGCCAGCAGCCATTACCGGGACTTATCCTACGAGCAGTACTTC.

This chain links TRBV7-2 with TRBJ2-7, with TRBD1 as a possible D gene (5 bases). Per the germline V gene, CDR1 is SGHTA and CDR2 is FQGNSA. There are 13 residues in the CDR3. Between the trimmed V and J ends, which lost 4 bases and 6 bases, there was a span of 13 bases. The CDR3 region is CASSSGWQGEQYF. In DNA form, the CDR3 reads TGTGCCAGCAGCTCTGGATGGCAGGGCGAGCAGTACTTC.

V usage is TRBV6-1 and J usage is TRBJ2-7, with no clear D. The CDR3 length is 12 residues. CDR1 and CDR2 from the germline V gene are MNHNS and SASEGT. Trimming stripped 2 bases from V and 0 bases from J, with 2 bases between. CDR3: CASSETSYEQYF. CDR3 coding DNA: TGTGCCAGCAGTGAAACCTCCTACGAGCAGTACTTC.

The rearrangement links TRBV6-5 to TRBJ2-7, with D maybe TRBD2 (5 bases). Germline values: CDR1 MNHEY, CDR2 SVGAGI. CDR3 length: 14 residues. With 2 bases removed from V and 2 bases from J, the gap between germline ends came to 10 bases. CDR3 sequence (DNA): TGTGCCAGCAGTTACGGACTGGGGACCTACGAGCAGTACTTC. Translated: CASSYGLGTYEQYF.

The chain carries TRBV10-2 and TRBJ1-5; 8 bases fit TRBD1. J was trimmed by 6 bases and V by 3 bases; bases with no gene match: 19. The CDR3 runs 19 residues. CDR1 is WSHSY and CDR2 is SAAADI in the germline V gene. CDR3 DNA: TGCGCCAGCAGTGAACCCGACAGGGGACTAGGCGCACCCTCTCAGCCCCAGCATTTT. It is translated as CASSEPDRGLGAPSQPQHF.

V gene TRBV4-2 combines with J gene TRBJ2-6; no reliable D call. V lost 2 bases to trimming and J lost 0 bases, with 11 bases between them. The CDR3 covers 17 residues. Germline V CDR1 and CDR2: LGHNA, YNFKEQ. The CDR3 region has the DNA TGTGCCAGCAGCCAACCCCCACAGAGCTCTGGGGCCAACGTCCTGACTTTC. This sequence encodes CASSQPPQSSGANVLTF.

The table lists this clone with a count of one. The chain couples TRBV27 to TRBJ1-4; no definite D call. This CDR3 has 15 amino acids. Germline CDR1 is MNHEY and CDR2 is SMNVEV (reference sequence). V lost 3 bases and J 4 bases, leaving 12 bases between the germline ends. The CDR3, as DNA: TGTGCCAGCAGTTTGCAAGGGTACTATAATGAAAAACTGTTTTTT. Protein: CASSLQGYYNEKLFF. The full variable domain, completed using reference TRBV27 and TRBJ1-4, is EAQVTQNPRYLITVTGKKLTVTCSQNMNHEYMSWYRQDPGLGLRQIYYSMNVEVTDKGDVPEGYKVSRKEKRNFPLILESPSPNQTSLYFCASSLQGYYNEKLFFGSGTQLSVL.

CDR3 amino acids: CASSPDRAHGNIQYF. The CDR3 coding sequence is TGTGCCAGCAGCCCAGACAGGGCCCATGGTAACATTCAGTACTTC. This chain joins TRBV11-2 and TRBJ2-4, with TRBD1 matching over 7 bases. CDR3 length: 15 amino acids. V lost 5 bases to trimming and J lost 7 bases; unmatched junction nucleotides: 11. Per germline, CDR1 SGHAT and CDR2 FQNNGV.

The V call is TRBV19, the J call TRBJ2-2; 8 nucleotides align to TRBD1. Looked up from germline, CDR1 is LNHDA and CDR2 is SQIVND (reference sequence). J lost 5 bases, V lost 6 bases, and 5 bases had no gene match. CDR3 length equals 14 residues. The DNA of the CDR3 is TGTGCCAGTAGACCAGGGGGCGATACCGGGGAGCTGTTTTTT. Protein: CASRPGGDTGELFF.

The V gene is TRBV15, the J gene TRBJ1-1; D is perhaps TRBD1 (6 bases). The CDR3 spans 16 residues. V dropped 4 bases and J dropped 2 bases, with 17 bases sitting between them. Germline lookup yields CDR1 LNHNV and CDR2 YYDKDF (reference sequence). As DNA, the CDR3 is TGTGCCACCAGCAAGCGACGCCCTGGGGGCAACACTGAAGCTTTCTTT. This translates into CATSKRRPGGNTEAFF.

J is TRBJ2-7 and V is TRBV7-2; D gene unclear. The CDR3 contains 13 residues. V was shortened by 5 bases and J by 3 bases, with 11 bases between the two germline ends. The germline V gene encodes CDR1 SGHTA and CDR2 FQGNSA. CDR3 nucleotide sequence: TGTGCCAGCAGCACCGGGCCCATCTACGAGCAGTACTTC. Its protein is CASSTGPIYEQYF.

This clone appeared a few times. The chain links TRBV7-2 to TRBJ2-2, with D perhaps being TRBD1 or TRBD2 (5 bases each). The CDR3 consists of 17 residues. The germline CDR1 and CDR2 sequences are SGHTA and FQGNSA. Trimming took off 0 bases at V and 6 bases at J, with 17 bases between the two ends. The CDR3 sequence is CASSLAHFGTTAGELFF. CDR3 DNA: TGTGCCAGCAGCTTAGCGCATTTCGGGACCACGGCCGGGGAGCTGTTTTTT. The full variable domain, in which reference TRBV7-2 and TRBJ2-2 provide the parts outside the CDR3, is GAGVSQSPSNKVTEKGKDVELRCDPISGHTALYWYRQSLGQGLEFLIYFQGNSAPDKSGLPSDRFSAERTGGSVSTLTIQRTQQEDSAVYLCASSLAHFGTTAGELFFGEGSRLTVL.

V usage is TRBV10-3 and J usage is TRBJ2-7; 8 bases agree with TRBD1. The germline CDR1 and CDR2 sequences are ENHRY and SYGVKD. The CDR3 extends over 14 amino acids. V shed 8 bases, J shed 5 bases, and the junction held 11 bases outside the gene matches. This CDR3 reads CAIGTGPRSDEQYF. The CDR3 bases are TGTGCCATCGGGACAGGCCCTCGGAGTGACGAGCAGTACTTC.

This rearrangement joins TRBV5-8 to TRBJ1-4, with D hard to call. In germline, CDR1 is SGHTS, CDR2 YDEGEE. The ends were cut back, 0 bases at V and 8 bases at J, with 17 bases in the middle. The CDR3 contains 16 residues. The CDR3 protein is CASSLVSGGRGEKLFF. The CDR3, as DNA: TGTGCCAGCAGCTTGGTCTCGGGCGGCCGGGGAGAAAAACTGTTTTTT.

This sequence joins TRBV30 and TRBJ1-5; D remains ambiguous. The ends were cut back, 2 bases at V and 6 bases at J, with 11 bases in the middle. CDR3 length: 13 residues. Germline V gives CDR1 GTSNPN, CDR2 SVGIG (reference sequence). CDR3 in DNA: TGTGCCTGGAGTCCGAGATGTAGTCAGCCCCAGCATTTT. It yields the protein CAWSPRCSQPQHF.